This is a list of T cell receptor beta chains from one sample in a study of blood T cell repertoires in COVID-19. Sequencing used immunoSEQ multiplex PCR; TCRdb keeps in-frame clones, though not all of them. The data contain 350,000 to 450,000 clones, 75% to 90% of them seen just once; the ten biggest clones take up 0.95% to 1.2%. The sequenced sample was PBMCs or T cells enriched from blood (not recorded which). The receptor set was obtained from a man between 25 and 39 years old who had recovered from COVID-19. Each CDR3 is given with its conserved first and last residue. Fields, in order: J gene, clone size, V gene, D gene, CDR3 DNA, CDR3 protein. D genes are given only for firm matches. Expanded clones are given a class, and other clones once, few, many or no size at all.

j_call: TRBJ2-1; clone_size: NA; v_call: TRBV9; d_call: TRBD2; cdr3_nt: TGTGCCAGCAGCGTATCGCTAGCGGGGACGAATGAGCAGTTCTTC; cdr3_aa: CASSVSLAGTNEQFF
j_call: TRBJ1-1; clone_size: NA; v_call: TRBV25-1; d_call: NA; cdr3_nt: TGTGCCAGCAGTGGTGTTTCCGGTCGAGCTTTCTTT; cdr3_aa: CASSGVSGRAFF
j_call: TRBJ2-1; clone_size: NA; v_call: TRBV7-3; d_call: TRBD1; cdr3_nt: TGTGCCAGCAGCTTAACGACAGGGGGTGAGCAGTTCTTC; cdr3_aa: CASSLTTGGEQFF
j_call: TRBJ2-3; clone_size: NA; v_call: TRBV25-1; d_call: NA; cdr3_nt: TGTGCCAGCAGTGAATCCCAGGTGGATACGCAGTATTTT; cdr3_aa: CASSESQVDTQYF
j_call: TRBJ2-3; clone_size: NA; v_call: TRBV18; d_call: TRBD1; cdr3_nt: TGTGCCAGCTCGCCCGGGACAGCCACAGATACGCAGTATTTT; cdr3_aa: CASSPGTATDTQYF
j_call: TRBJ1-5; clone_size: NA; v_call: TRBV30; d_call: NA; cdr3_nt: TGTGCCTGGAGTGTCAAATTCAATCAGCCCCAGCATTTT; cdr3_aa: CAWSVKFNQPQHF
j_call: TRBJ2-7; clone_size: NA; v_call: TRBV29-1; d_call: TRBD2; cdr3_nt: TGCAGCGTCGTGAGTAGCGGGAGCACACGACGGGGCTACGAGCAGTACTTC; cdr3_aa: CSVVSSGSTRRGYEQYF
j_call: TRBJ2-3; clone_size: NA; v_call: TRBV19; d_call: TRBD2; cdr3_nt: TGTGCCAGTAGTATAGGGGGGAGGGAGACAGATACGCAGTATTTT; cdr3_aa: CASSIGGRETDTQYF
j_call: TRBJ2-7; clone_size: NA; v_call: TRBV5-1; d_call: NA; cdr3_nt: TGCGCCAGCAGCCGGGACATTCCCTACGAGCAGTACTTC; cdr3_aa: CASSRDIPYEQYF
j_call: TRBJ2-1; clone_size: once; v_call: TRBV7-2; d_call: TRBD2; cdr3_nt: TGTGCCAGCAGCTCCCCGGGACTAGCGGGAGTAAGGGGGGACAATGAGCAGTTCTTC; cdr3_aa: CASSSPGLAGVRGDNEQFF
j_call: TRBJ2-7; clone_size: few; v_call: TRBV28; d_call: TRBD2; cdr3_nt: TGTGCCAGCAGGGCTCCCGGAGGGGCCGGGAGGGAGCAGTACTTC; cdr3_aa: CASRAPGGAGREQYF
j_call: TRBJ1-5; clone_size: NA; v_call: TRBV30; d_call: NA; cdr3_nt: TGTGCCTGGAGTCTTCTTGCAGGGGTCAATCAGCCCCAGCATTTT; cdr3_aa: CAWSLLAGVNQPQHF
j_call: TRBJ1-5; clone_size: NA; v_call: TRBV6-2/TRBV6-3; d_call: NA; cdr3_nt: TGTGCCAGCAGTTACTCGTTAGGGGTTGGCAATCAGCCCCAGCATTTT; cdr3_aa: CASSYSLGVGNQPQHF
j_call: TRBJ2-2; clone_size: once; v_call: TRBV7-6; d_call: NA; cdr3_nt: TGTGCCAGCAGCTTTCTGATTGGCCCCGACACCGGGGAGCTGTTTTTT; cdr3_aa: CASSFLIGPDTGELFF
j_call: TRBJ2-3; clone_size: NA; v_call: TRBV5-6; d_call: TRBD1; cdr3_nt: TGTGCCAGCAGCCGCCCCATGGGGACAGGGATTGACTCAGATACGCAGTATTTT; cdr3_aa: CASSRPMGTGIDSDTQYF
j_call: TRBJ2-2; clone_size: NA; v_call: TRBV28; d_call: NA; cdr3_nt: TGTGCCAGCAGCACCGGGACTCCGACCGGGGAGCTGTTTTTT; cdr3_aa: CASSTGTPTGELFF
j_call: TRBJ2-1; clone_size: NA; v_call: TRBV7-9; d_call: TRBD2; cdr3_nt: TGTGCCAGCAGCCCGTTAAGGGCTAGCGGAAGTCGCCTTTCGAATGAGCAGTTCTTC; cdr3_aa: CASSPLRASGSRLSNEQFF
j_call: TRBJ2-3; clone_size: NA; v_call: TRBV10-3; d_call: TRBD2; cdr3_nt: TGTGCCATCAGTCCCACTAGCGAAACAGATACGCAGTATTTT; cdr3_aa: CAISPTSETDTQYF
j_call: TRBJ2-1; clone_size: NA; v_call: TRBV11-2; d_call: NA; cdr3_nt: TGTGCCAGCAGCTTAATCTCCGCTCCGGAGGCATCGGCCTACAATGAGCAGTTCTTC; cdr3_aa: CASSLISAPEASAYNEQFF
j_call: TRBJ2-7; clone_size: few; v_call: TRBV27; d_call: TRBD2; cdr3_nt: TGTGCCAGCAGTTTGACTAGCGGAGGTACCTACGAGCAGTACTTC; cdr3_aa: CASSLTSGGTYEQYF
j_call: TRBJ2-7; clone_size: NA; v_call: TRBV29-1; d_call: NA; cdr3_nt: TGCAGCGTCGCCAAAGGTAGCGGTCCCTACGAGCAGTACTTC; cdr3_aa: CSVAKGSGPYEQYF
j_call: TRBJ1-5; clone_size: NA; v_call: TRBV5-6; d_call: TRBD1; cdr3_nt: TGTGCCAGCAGCCTCGGACAGGGGAGTCAGCCCCAGCATTTT; cdr3_aa: CASSLGQGSQPQHF
j_call: TRBJ1-2; clone_size: NA; v_call: TRBV2; d_call: NA; cdr3_nt: TGTGCCAGCAGTGAAAGGGGAACCAACTATGGCTACACCTTC; cdr3_aa: CASSERGTNYGYTF
j_call: TRBJ2-1; clone_size: NA; v_call: TRBV19; d_call: NA; cdr3_nt: TGTGCCAGTAGTGCGGGTATCTCCTACAATGAGCAGTTCTTC; cdr3_aa: CASSAGISYNEQFF
j_call: TRBJ1-2; clone_size: once; v_call: TRBV19; d_call: TRBD1; cdr3_nt: TGTGCCAGTAGTATAGTTCCCGGACAGGGGGCCTATGGCTACACCTTC; cdr3_aa: CASSIVPGQGAYGYTF
j_call: TRBJ2-7; clone_size: NA; v_call: TRBV24-1; d_call: TRBD1; cdr3_nt: TGTGCCACCAGTGATTCCGGGACAGGGAGAGACGAGCAGTACTTC; cdr3_aa: CATSDSGTGRDEQYF
j_call: TRBJ2-1; clone_size: NA; v_call: TRBV27; d_call: NA; cdr3_nt: TGTGCCAGCAGTTTAATGGGCGATGAGCAGTTCTTC; cdr3_aa: CASSLMGDEQFF
j_call: TRBJ1-1; clone_size: NA; v_call: TRBV5-1; d_call: TRBD1; cdr3_nt: TGCGCCAGCCAAACAGGGGGCGCCGGGACTGAAGCTTTCTTT; cdr3_aa: CASQTGGAGTEAFF
j_call: TRBJ2-5; clone_size: NA; v_call: TRBV28; d_call: TRBD2; cdr3_nt: TGTGCCAGCAGTTTAATCTCCGGGTTGCGGGAGGCCCAAGAGACCCAGTACTTC; cdr3_aa: CASSLISGLREAQETQYF
j_call: TRBJ2-2; clone_size: NA; v_call: TRBV7-2; d_call: TRBD2; cdr3_nt: TGTGCCAGCAGCCTTCTAGCGGGAGCTATTGGGGAGCTGTTTTTT; cdr3_aa: CASSLLAGAIGELFF
j_call: TRBJ2-7; clone_size: NA; v_call: TRBV3-1/TRBV3-2; d_call: TRBD2; cdr3_nt: TGTGCCAGCAGCCACGCCGGGACTACGTACGAGCAGTACTTC; cdr3_aa: CASSHAGTTYEQYF
j_call: TRBJ2-7; clone_size: few; v_call: TRBV19; d_call: TRBD1; cdr3_nt: TGTGCCAGTAGTCCGGACAGGCGCACCTACGAGCAGTACTTC; cdr3_aa: CASSPDRRTYEQYF
j_call: TRBJ2-7; clone_size: NA; v_call: TRBV5-1; d_call: NA; cdr3_nt: TGCGCCAGCAGCTTGGCCGGCGGTGCCTACGAGCAGTACTTC; cdr3_aa: CASSLAGGAYEQYF
j_call: TRBJ2-7; clone_size: once; v_call: TRBV5-1; d_call: NA; cdr3_nt: TGCGCCAGCAGCTTGGATCCCGCGGGGTCCTACGAGCAGTACTTC; cdr3_aa: CASSLDPAGSYEQYF
j_call: TRBJ2-7; clone_size: few; v_call: TRBV19; d_call: TRBD2; cdr3_nt: TGTGCCAGTAGGACTAGCGGGACCTACGAGCAGTACTTC; cdr3_aa: CASRTSGTYEQYF
j_call: TRBJ1-5; clone_size: NA; v_call: TRBV5-1; d_call: TRBD1; cdr3_nt: TGCGCCAGCAGCGAGGGACAGATCAATCAGCCCCAGCATTTT; cdr3_aa: CASSEGQINQPQHF
j_call: TRBJ1-1; clone_size: NA; v_call: TRBV7-9; d_call: NA; cdr3_nt: TGTGCCAGCAGCTCAGCAGGAGGCGACACTGAAGCTTTCTTT; cdr3_aa: CASSSAGGDTEAFF
j_call: TRBJ2-1; clone_size: NA; v_call: TRBV9; d_call: NA; cdr3_nt: TGTGCCAGCAGCGTAGATCCGGTTGAGACTACTTACAATGAGCAGTTCTTC; cdr3_aa: CASSVDPVETTYNEQFF